Given below is one T cell receptor (beta chain) in context. These data come from a study of cytomegalovirus exposure and HLA in healthy donors. The V gene end was trimmed by 5 bases and the J gene end by 2 bases; junction bases not matched to a gene: 6. This CDR3 has 16 amino acids. Germline V gene data show CDR1 as MNHEY and CDR2 as SMNVEV (reference sequence). Generated by immunoSEQ multiplex PCR, the TCRdb table keeps only in-frame clones and is missing some. Seen here are 130,000 to 150,000 clones, just under 90% observed once, and the top ten hold under 8%. The chain combines TRBV27 with TRBJ2-1; 10 bases match TRBD2. The specimen was PBMCs. The sequence was collected from a woman aged 25 to 39 in good health and CMV-seropositive. CDR3 sequence: CASSPRTSGPYNEQFF. Here the CDR3 DNA reads TGTGCCAGCAGTCCCCGGACTAGCGGCCCCTACAATGAGCAGTTCTTC.